This T cell receptor (beta chain) derives from a study of blood T cell repertoires in COVID-19. V was shortened by 1 base and J by 6 bases, with 12 bases between the two germline ends. Germline V gene sequence: CDR1 MNHEY, CDR2 SVGEGT. This CDR3 region has 14 residues. Profiling relied on immunoSEQ multiplex PCR, and the TCRdb table lists in-frame clones only, not all of them. Here the sample spans some 320,000 clones, 90% being singletons. The clonotype was recovered from a man aged 55 to 70 who had recovered from COVID-19. Sequencing was done on a sample of PBMCs or T cells enriched from blood (not recorded which). V gene TRBV6-2 or TRBV6-3 combines with J gene TRBJ1-1; D is unclear. The CDR3 protein is CASSYLEGYAEAFF. Here the CDR3 DNA reads TGTGCCAGCAGTTACTTAGAGGGTTACGCTGAAGCTTTCTTT.